This T cell receptor beta chain is from a study of T cell responses to AZD1222 COVID-19 vaccine. The germline V gene encodes CDR1 KGHSH and CDR2 LQKENI. This CDR3 comprises 16 residues. Trimming at V came to 4 bases and at J to 0 bases, leaving 8 bases not matched to a gene. This clone was picked up one time. The assay was immunoSEQ multiplex PCR, and TCRdb's table has in-frame clones only and misses some. The sample lists more than 100,000 clones; 70% to 90% were seen once. The input for sequencing was peripheral blood, taken 28 days after the second dose of the MenACWY control vaccine. The chain links TRBV18 to TRBJ1-1, with TRBD1 matching 7 bases. The sequence derives from an adult who received the MenACWY meningococcal vaccine as a control. CDR3 loop: CASSLNTGVMNTEAFF. Here the CDR3 DNA reads TGTGCCAGCTCACTAAATACAGGGGTCATGAACACTGAAGCTTTCTTT. Looking up the rest from reference TRBV18 and TRBJ1-1 gives the full variable domain: NAGVMQNPRHLVRRRGQEARLRCSPMKGHSHVYWYRQLPEEGLKFMVYLQKENIIDESGMPKERFSAEFPKEGPSILRIQQVVRGDSAAYFCASSLNTGVMNTEAFFGQGTRLTVV.